This TCR beta chain was profiled in a study of T cells in Graves' hyperthyroidism and ophthalmopathy. Study overall: Prior to any treatment, at the point of initial diagnosis, peripheral blood was collected.

The V and J ends lost 7 bases and 0 bases respectively, with 15 bases between them. The CDR3 has 14 residues. Per germline, CDR1 DFQATT and CDR2 SNEGSKA (reference sequence). Investigators excluded patients with uncontrolled infection, other autoimmune disease, pregnancy or lactation. Clinical symptoms, serum thyroxine and TRAb, thyroid ultrasound and orbital computed tomography were used for the diagnoses. Study-wide results and caveats: A 13 V-J model separated ophthalmopathy from stable hyperthyroidism.

This clonotype has at least ten counts. Its cognate antigen is unknown. Regions amplified from RNA transcripts were the TCR beta CDR3 regions. Initially, a first-round RT-PCR of the TCR CDR3 employed the HTBI primer set. Each CDR3 protein is one row after TCRdb ran MiXCR on the multiplex PCR reads. This repertoire shows hundreds of thousands of distinct CDR3 sequences, approximately 26% found once; its top ten account for roughly a quarter. The chain has TRBV20-1 and TRBJ1-1, with a weak D call TRBD1 (6 bases). This clonotype originated in a man aged 35-49 years with Graves' hyperthyroidism that later progressed to Graves' ophthalmopathy. Sequenced material: blood. For the CDR3, the DNA is TGCAGTGGCCGGACAGTAAACATGAACACTGAAGCTTTCTTT. Translation gives CSGRTVNMNTEAFF.